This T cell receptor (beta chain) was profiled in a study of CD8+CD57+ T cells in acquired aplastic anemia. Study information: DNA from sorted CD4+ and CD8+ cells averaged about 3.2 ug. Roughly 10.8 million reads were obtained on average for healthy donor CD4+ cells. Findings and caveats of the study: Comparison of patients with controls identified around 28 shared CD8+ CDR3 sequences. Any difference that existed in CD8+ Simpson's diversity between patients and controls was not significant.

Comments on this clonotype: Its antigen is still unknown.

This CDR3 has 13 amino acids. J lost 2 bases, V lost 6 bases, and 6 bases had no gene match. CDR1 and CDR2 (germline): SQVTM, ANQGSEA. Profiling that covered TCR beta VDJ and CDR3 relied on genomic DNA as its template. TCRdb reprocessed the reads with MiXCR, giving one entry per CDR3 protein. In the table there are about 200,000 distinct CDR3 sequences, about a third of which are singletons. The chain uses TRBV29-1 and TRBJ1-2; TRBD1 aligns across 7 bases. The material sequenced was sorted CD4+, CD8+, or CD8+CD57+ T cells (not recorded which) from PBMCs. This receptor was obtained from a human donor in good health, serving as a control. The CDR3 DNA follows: TGCAGCGTCCCGACAGGGAGGAACTATGGCTACACCTTC. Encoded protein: CSVPTGRNYGYTF.